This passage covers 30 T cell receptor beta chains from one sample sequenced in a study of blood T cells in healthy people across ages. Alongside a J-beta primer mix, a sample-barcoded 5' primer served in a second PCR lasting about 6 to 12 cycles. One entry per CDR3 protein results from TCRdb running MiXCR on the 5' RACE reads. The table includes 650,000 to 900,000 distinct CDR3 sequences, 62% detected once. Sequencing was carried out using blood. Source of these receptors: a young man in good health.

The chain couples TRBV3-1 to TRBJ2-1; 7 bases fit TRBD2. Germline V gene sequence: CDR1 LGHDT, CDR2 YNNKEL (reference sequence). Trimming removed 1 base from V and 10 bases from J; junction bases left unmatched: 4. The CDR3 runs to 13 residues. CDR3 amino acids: CASSQAGRGEQFF. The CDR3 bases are TGTGCCAGCAGCCAAGCTGGGAGGGGAGAGCAGTTCTTC.

CDR3 in DNA: TGTGCCACCCCCTCGGCAGGACCCTATGGCTACACCTTC. Translated: CATPSAGPYGYTF. The chain links TRBV12-3 or TRBV12-4 to TRBJ1-2; D unresolved. The CDR3 spans 13 residues. Trimming took off 10 bases at V and 4 bases at J, with 16 bases between the two ends.

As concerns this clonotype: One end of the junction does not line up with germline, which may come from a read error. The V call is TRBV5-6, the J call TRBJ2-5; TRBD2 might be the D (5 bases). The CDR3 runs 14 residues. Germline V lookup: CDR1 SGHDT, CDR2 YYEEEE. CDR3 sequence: CASSLFGEQETQHF. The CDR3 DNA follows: TGTGCCAGCAGCTTGTTCGGGGAACAAGAGACCCAGCACTTC. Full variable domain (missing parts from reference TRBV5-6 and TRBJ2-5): DAGVTQSPTHLIKTRGQQVTLRCSPKSGHDTVSWYQQALGQGPQFIFQYYEEEERQRGNFPDRFSGHQFPNYSSELNVNALLLGDSALYLCASSLFGEQETQHFGPGTRLLVL.

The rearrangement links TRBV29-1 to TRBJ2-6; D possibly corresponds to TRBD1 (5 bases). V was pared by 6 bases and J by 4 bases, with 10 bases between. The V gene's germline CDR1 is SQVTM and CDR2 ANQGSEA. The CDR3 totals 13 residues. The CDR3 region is CSVDSNGANVLTF. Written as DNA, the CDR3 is TGCAGCGTCGACAGTAACGGGGCCAACGTCCTGACTTTC.

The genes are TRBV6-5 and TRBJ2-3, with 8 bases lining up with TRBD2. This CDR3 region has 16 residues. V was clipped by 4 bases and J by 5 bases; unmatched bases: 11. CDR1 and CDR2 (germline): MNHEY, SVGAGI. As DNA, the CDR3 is TGTGCCAGCAGTTTTATCGGGGGGGCCCCTCGAGATACGCAGTATTTT. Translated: CASSFIGGAPRDTQYF.

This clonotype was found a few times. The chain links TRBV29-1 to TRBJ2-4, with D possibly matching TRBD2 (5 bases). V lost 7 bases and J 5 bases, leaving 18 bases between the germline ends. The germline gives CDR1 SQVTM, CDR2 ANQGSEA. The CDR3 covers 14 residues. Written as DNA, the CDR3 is TGCAGCGCACTGCCCCGGGGTCGGGAAAACATTCAGTACTTC. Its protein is CSALPRGRENIQYF.

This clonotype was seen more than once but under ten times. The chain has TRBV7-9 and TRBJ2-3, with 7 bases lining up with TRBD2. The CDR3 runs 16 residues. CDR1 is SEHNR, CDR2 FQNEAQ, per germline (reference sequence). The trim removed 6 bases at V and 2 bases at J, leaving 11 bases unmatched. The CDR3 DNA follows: TGTGCCAGCAGTCCCAGCGGGGTAGGGATCACAGATACGCAGTATTTT. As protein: CASSPSGVGITDTQYF.

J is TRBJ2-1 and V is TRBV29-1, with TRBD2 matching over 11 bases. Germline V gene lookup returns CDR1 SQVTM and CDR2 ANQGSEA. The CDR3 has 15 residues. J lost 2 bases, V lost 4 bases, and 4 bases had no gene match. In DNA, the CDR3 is TGCAGCGTTGCCAGACTAGCGGGGACCTACAATGAGCAGTTCTTC. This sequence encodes CSVARLAGTYNEQFF.

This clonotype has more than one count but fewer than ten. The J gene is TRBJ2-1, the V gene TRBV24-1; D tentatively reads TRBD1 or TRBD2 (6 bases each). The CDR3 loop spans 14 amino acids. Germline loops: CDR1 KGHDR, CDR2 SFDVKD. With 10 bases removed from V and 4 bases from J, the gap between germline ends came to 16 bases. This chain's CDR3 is CATRASGAYNEQFF. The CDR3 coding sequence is TGTGCCACGCGGGCATCGGGGGCGTACAATGAGCAGTTCTTC.

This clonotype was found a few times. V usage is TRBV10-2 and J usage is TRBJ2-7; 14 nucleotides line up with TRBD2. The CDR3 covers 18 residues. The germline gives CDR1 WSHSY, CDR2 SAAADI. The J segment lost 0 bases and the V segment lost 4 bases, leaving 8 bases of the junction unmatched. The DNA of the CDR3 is TGCGCCAGCAGTGTCGGGACTAGCGGGGGTCTCCTCTCCTACGAGCAGTACTTC. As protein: CASSVGTSGGLLSYEQYF.

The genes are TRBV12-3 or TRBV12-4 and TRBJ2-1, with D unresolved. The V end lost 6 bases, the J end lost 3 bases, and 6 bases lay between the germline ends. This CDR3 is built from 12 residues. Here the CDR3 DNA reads TGTGCCAGCAGCCACGTCTACAATGAGCAGTTCTTC. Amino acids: CASSHVYNEQFF.

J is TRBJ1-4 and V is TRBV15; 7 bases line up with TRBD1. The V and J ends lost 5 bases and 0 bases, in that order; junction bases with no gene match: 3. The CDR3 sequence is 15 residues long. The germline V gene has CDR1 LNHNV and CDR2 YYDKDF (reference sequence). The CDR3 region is CATSLDRATNEKLFF. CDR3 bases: TGTGCCACCAGCTTAGACAGGGCAACTAATGAAAAACTGTTTTTT.

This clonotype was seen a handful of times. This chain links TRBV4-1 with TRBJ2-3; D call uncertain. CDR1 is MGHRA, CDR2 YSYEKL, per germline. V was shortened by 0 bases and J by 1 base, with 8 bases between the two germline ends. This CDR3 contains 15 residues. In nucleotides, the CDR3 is TGCGCCAGCAGCCAAGATGGAGTCCGCACAGATACGCAGTATTTT. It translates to CASSQDGVRTDTQYF.

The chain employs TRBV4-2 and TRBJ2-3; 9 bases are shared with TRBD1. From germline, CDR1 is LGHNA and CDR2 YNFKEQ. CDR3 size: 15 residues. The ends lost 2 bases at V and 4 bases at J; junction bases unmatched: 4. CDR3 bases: TGTGCCAGCAGCCAAACAGGGGGCGGAGCAGATACGCAGTATTTT. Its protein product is CASSQTGGGADTQYF.

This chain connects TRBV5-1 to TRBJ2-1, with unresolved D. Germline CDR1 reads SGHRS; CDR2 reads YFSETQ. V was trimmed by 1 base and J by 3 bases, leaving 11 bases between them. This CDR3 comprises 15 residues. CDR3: CASSLPDSYYNEQFF. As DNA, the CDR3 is TGCGCCAGCAGCTTGCCTGACTCTTACTACAATGAGCAGTTCTTC.

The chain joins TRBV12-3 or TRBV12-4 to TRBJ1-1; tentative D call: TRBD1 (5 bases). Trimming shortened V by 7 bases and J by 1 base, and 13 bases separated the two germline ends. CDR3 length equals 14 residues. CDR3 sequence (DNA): TGTGCCAGCACCCTCGGGGGGTGGAACACTGAAGCTTTCTTT. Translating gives CASTLGGWNTEAFF.

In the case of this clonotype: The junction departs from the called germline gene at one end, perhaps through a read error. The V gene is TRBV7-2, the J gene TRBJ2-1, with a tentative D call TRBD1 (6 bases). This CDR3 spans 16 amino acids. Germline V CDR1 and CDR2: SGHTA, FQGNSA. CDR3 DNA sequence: TGTGCCAGCAGCTTAGTCGTGGGGGCTCTCTACGATGAGCAGTTCTTC. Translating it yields CASSLVVGALYDEQFF. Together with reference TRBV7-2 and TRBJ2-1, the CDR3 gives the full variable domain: GAGVSQSPSNKVTEKGKDVELRCDPISGHTALYWYRQSLGQGLEFLIYFQGNSAPDKSGLPSDRFSAERTGGSVSTLTIQRTQQEDSAVYLCASSLVVGALYDEQFFGPGTRLTVL.

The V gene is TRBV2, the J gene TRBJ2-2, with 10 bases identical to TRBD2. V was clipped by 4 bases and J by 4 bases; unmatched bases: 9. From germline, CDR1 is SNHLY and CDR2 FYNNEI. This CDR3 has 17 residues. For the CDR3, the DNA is TGTGCCAGCAGTGTGCGGAGCGGGGGGGAATTCACCGGGGAGCTGTTTTTT. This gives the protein CASSVRSGGEFTGELFF.

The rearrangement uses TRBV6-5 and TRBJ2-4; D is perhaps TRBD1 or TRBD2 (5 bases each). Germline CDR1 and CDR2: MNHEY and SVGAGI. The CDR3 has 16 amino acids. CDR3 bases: TGTGCAGCAGTTAGACGGGGACCCCTAGCCAAAAACATTCAGTACTTC. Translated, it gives CAAVRRGPLAKNIQYF.

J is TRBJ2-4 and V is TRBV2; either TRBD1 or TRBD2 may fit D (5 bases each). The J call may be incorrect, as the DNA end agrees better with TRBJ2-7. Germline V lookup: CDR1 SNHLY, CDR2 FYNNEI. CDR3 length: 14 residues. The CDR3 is CARRDAKSSYEQYF. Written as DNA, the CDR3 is TGTGCCAGGAGGGACGCCAAAAGCTCCTACGAGCAGTACTTC.

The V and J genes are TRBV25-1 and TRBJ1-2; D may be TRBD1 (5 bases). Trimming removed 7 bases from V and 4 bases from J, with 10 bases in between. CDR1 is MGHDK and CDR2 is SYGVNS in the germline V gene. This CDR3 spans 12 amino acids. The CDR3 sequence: CASTRGGYGYTF. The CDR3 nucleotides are TGTGCCAGCACCCGGGGGGGCTATGGCTACACCTTC.

CDR3 sequence reads: CASSSPGQGPTDTQYF. The CDR3 bases are TGTGCCAGCAGCTCACCGGGACAGGGGCCCACAGATACGCAGTATTTT. The rearrangement uses TRBV7-9 and TRBJ2-3, with TRBD1 identical over 10 bases. Germline CDR1 and CDR2: SEHNR and FQNEAQ (reference sequence). The CDR3 extends over 16 amino acids. With 4 bases clipped from V and 2 bases from J, the junction kept 6 bases outside the gene matches.

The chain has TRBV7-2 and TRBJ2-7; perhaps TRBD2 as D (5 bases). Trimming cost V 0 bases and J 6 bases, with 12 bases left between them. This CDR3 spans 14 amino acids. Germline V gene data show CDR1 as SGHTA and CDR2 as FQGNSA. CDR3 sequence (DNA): TGTGCCAGCAGCTTAGCTCCAAGCGGTTCCGAGCAGTACTTC. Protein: CASSLAPSGSEQYF.

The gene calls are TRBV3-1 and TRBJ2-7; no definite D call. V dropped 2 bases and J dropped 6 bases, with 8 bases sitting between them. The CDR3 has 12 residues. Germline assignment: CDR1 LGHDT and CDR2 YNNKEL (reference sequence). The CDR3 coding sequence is TGTGCCAGCAGCCAATCCCTAACCGAGCAGTACTTC. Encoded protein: CASSQSLTEQYF.

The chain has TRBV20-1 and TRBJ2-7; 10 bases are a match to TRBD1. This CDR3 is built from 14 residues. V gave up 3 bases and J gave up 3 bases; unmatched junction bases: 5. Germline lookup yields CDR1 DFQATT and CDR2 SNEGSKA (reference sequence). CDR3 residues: CSARTDRGVYEQYF. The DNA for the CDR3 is TGCAGTGCTAGGACGGACAGGGGGGTCTACGAGCAGTACTTC.

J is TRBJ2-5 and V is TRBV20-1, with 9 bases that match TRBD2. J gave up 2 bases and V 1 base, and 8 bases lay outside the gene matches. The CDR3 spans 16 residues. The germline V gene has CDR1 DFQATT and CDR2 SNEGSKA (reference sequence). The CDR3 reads CSARGGSGGPQETQYF. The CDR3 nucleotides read TGCAGTGCTAGAGGAGGTAGCGGGGGTCCGCAAGAGACCCAGTACTTC.

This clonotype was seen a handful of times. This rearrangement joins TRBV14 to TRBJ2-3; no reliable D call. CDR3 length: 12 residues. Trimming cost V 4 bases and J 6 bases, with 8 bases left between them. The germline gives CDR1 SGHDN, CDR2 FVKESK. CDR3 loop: CASSRTSDTQYF. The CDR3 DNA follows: TGTGCCAGCAGCCGTACGTCGGATACGCAGTATTTT.

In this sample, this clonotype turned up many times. The CDR3 sequence is CASSLDRAETQYF. The DNA for the CDR3 is TGTGCCAGCAGCTTAGATCGGGCAGAGACCCAGTACTTC. V and J are TRBV7-8 and TRBJ2-5, with no clear D. Germline-derived CDR1 and CDR2 are SGHVS and FQNEAQ. Trimming left V 1 base short and J 4 bases short, with 7 bases between. The CDR3 contains 13 residues.

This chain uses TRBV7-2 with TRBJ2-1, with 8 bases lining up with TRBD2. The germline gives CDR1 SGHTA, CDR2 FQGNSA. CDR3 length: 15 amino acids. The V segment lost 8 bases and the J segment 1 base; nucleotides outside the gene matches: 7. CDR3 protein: CASGQRGRSYNEQFF. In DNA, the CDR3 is TGTGCCAGCGGCCAGCGGGGGCGATCCTACAATGAGCAGTTCTTC.

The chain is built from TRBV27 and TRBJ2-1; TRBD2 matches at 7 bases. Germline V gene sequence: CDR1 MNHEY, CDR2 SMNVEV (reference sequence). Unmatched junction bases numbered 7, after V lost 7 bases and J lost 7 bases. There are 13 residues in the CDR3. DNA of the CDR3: TGTGCCAGCACTCCGGGACTAACAAATGAGCAGTTCTTC. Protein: CASTPGLTNEQFF.